The rows below give T cell receptor beta chains drawn from one sample of a study of T cells in tuberculosis. The method was immunoSEQ multiplex PCR; TCRdb's version includes in-frame clones alone and lacks a portion of them. The sample carries approximately 59,000 clones, 88% recorded once. What was sequenced was CD1b-GMM tetramer-negative cells sorted from PBMCs. Receptors originate from an adult woman with latent tuberculosis. CDR3s leave out the opening cysteine and the closing phenylalanine or tryptophan. A D gene is named only where the DNA matches it firmly. Clone size, where shown, is once, few, many, or a class for clones that have expanded.

CDR3 protein | J gene | clone size | D gene | V gene
ASSSLRDRGDGYT | TRBJ1-2 | - | - | TRBV11-2
ASSDGYYGYT | TRBJ1-2 | - | - | TRBV5-1
ASSSPPWTGSSYEQY | TRBJ2-7 | - | TRBD1 | TRBV11-1
ASSRRTGLGEKLF | TRBJ1-4 | - | TRBD1 | TRBV2
ASSEIAGAGEQF | TRBJ2-1 | few | TRBD2 | TRBV6-4
ASSPYGTGYEQY | TRBJ2-7 | - | TRBD1 | TRBV18
ASSDYSTPYEQY | TRBJ2-7 | - | - | TRBV2
AWRPRRDQETQY | TRBJ2-5 | - | - | TRBV30
ASSSDIRYEAF | TRBJ1-1 | - | - | TRBV5-1
ASMSGRGAYNEQF | TRBJ2-1 | - | - | TRBV21-1
ATSWVGDNEQF | TRBJ2-1 | - | - | TRBV10-3
ASSLVPGMNTEAF | TRBJ1-1 | - | - | TRBV7-2
ASSPTSATAYEQY | TRBJ2-7 | - | TRBD2 | TRBV5-4
ASSGDTDTQY | TRBJ2-3 | once | TRBD2 | TRBV30
ASLANTNTDTQY | TRBJ2-3 | - | - | TRBV7-9
ASSLNAGQGHGYT | TRBJ1-2 | - | TRBD1 | TRBV13
ASSYLEGGQEEGTQY | TRBJ2-3 | - | - | TRBV21-1
ASSLTGPPRTDTQY | TRBJ2-3 | - | - | TRBV5-1
ASSLQGGNSPLH | TRBJ1-6 | - | TRBD1 | TRBV27
ASSPGQGDGKLF | TRBJ1-4 | few | TRBD1 | TRBV18
ASSPDGQANQPQH | TRBJ1-5 | - | TRBD1 | TRBV5-1
ASSPRQGRVGEQY | TRBJ2-7 | - | TRBD1 | TRBV28
ASSRGGVDYGYT | TRBJ1-2 | - | - | TRBV5-6
ASSQGTANLNQPQH | TRBJ1-5 | - | - | TRBV4-3
ASSLEGQGYETQY | TRBJ2-5 | - | TRBD1 | TRBV5-1
ASSYGQGGANVLT | TRBJ2-6 | - | - | TRBV6-5
ASTDGSTDTQY | TRBJ2-3 | - | - | TRBV7-9
ASKGTSGNTGELF | TRBJ2-2 | - | TRBD2 | TRBV6-1
ASSLVGHAYEQY | TRBJ2-7 | - | - | TRBV27
ASSLGLAGGTDTQY | TRBJ2-3 | - | TRBD2 | TRBV5-6
ASRLTGTGELF | TRBJ2-2 | - | - | TRBV27
ASSIVAGGGDTQY | TRBJ2-3 | - | TRBD2 | TRBV19
AWREGASYEQY | TRBJ2-7 | - | - | TRBV30
ASSNKKGVRRNTEAF | TRBJ1-1 | - | - | TRBV19
ASSAGEGSPLH | TRBJ1-6 | - | - | TRBV7-3
ASSVGGGETYEQY | TRBJ2-7 | - | - | TRBV9
AWTPDLLNTEAF | TRBJ1-1 | - | - | TRBV30
ASCLNGLNEKLF | TRBJ1-4 | - | - | TRBV6-1
ATSREGGGNTIY | TRBJ1-3 | - | - | TRBV15
ASSLTGFGEAF | TRBJ1-1 | - | - | TRBV28
ASSLTGEAYEQY | TRBJ2-7 | - | TRBD1 | TRBV5-1
ASSHERGQF | TRBJ2-1 | once | - | TRBV5-6
ASSALAGGNTDTQY | TRBJ2-3 | once | TRBD2 | TRBV9
ASSPGASGGFSYNEQF | TRBJ2-1 | - | TRBD2 | TRBV7-9
ASSLAGGPYEQY | TRBJ2-7 | - | TRBD2 | TRBV7-2
ASSTGDRLFAETQY | TRBJ2-5 | - | TRBD1 | TRBV5-1
ASSVASGGADTQY | TRBJ2-3 | once | TRBD2 | TRBV6-1
ASSDRASSGNTIY | TRBJ1-3 | - | - | TRBV9
ASSLSASGSGSYNEQF | TRBJ2-1 | - | TRBD2 | TRBV27
ASSYSGGAGEQF | TRBJ2-1 | - | TRBD2 | TRBV4-1
ASSLGPAGKQF | TRBJ2-1 | - | - | TRBV7-8
ASSLTGTGGHEQY | TRBJ2-7 | - | TRBD1 | TRBV7-2
ASIDLRNEQF | TRBJ2-1 | - | - | TRBV6-4
ASSPGLLSSTDTQY | TRBJ2-3 | - | - | TRBV13
ASSLGQGSNSPLH | TRBJ1-6 | - | TRBD1 | TRBV7-6